A selection of T cell receptor beta chains follows, all from one sample in a study of regulatory T cells in long-lasting Graves disease. From the multiplex PCR reads, TCRdb called clonotypes with MiXCR, one entry per CDR3 protein. The profile shows roughly 500,000 distinct CDR3 sequences, approximately 13% of them singletons. Another study also made use of these data, one on T cells in Graves' hyperthyroidism and ophthalmopathy.

The sample was peripheral blood mononuclear cells (PBMCs), taken at new diagnosis, from a patient treated with antithyroid drugs. Every receptor here comes from a man aged 30 to 39 with Graves disease. The CDR3 runs from the conserved cysteine through the conserved F or W. D genes are given only for firm matches. Size tells how often a clone was seen (once, few, many) or the class of an expanded clone, and some rows leave it out.

CDR3 DNA: TGCGCCAGCCGAACGGGACCCACAGGGTCTTTCGGCTACACCTTC
CDR3 protein: CASRTGPTGSFGYTF
clone size: many
D gene: NA
J gene: TRBJ1-2
V gene: TRBV5-1

CDR3 DNA: TGCAGTGCTAGCAGTGATGGCTACACCTTC
CDR3 protein: CSASSDGYTF
clone size: many
D gene: NA
J gene: TRBJ1-2
V gene: TRBV20-1

CDR3 DNA: TGCGCCAGCAGCATTAGCGGGAATGAGCAGTTCTTC
CDR3 protein: CASSISGNEQFF
clone size: many
D gene: TRBD2
J gene: TRBJ2-1
V gene: TRBV5-1

CDR3 DNA: TGTGCCAGCAGTTACTCCTCAGGGGGCGAGCAGTTCTTC
CDR3 protein: CASSYSSGGEQFF
clone size: many
D gene: TRBD1
J gene: TRBJ2-1
V gene: TRBV6-9

CDR3 DNA: TGTGCCAGCAGTTCGAGACAGGGTCAATCCTACAATGAGCAGTTCTTC
CDR3 protein: CASSSRQGQSYNEQFF
clone size: many
D gene: TRBD1
J gene: TRBJ2-1
V gene: TRBV12-3/TRBV12-4

CDR3 DNA: TGTGCCAGCAGTGTGACAGGGCTAAATCAGCCCCAGCATTTT
CDR3 protein: CASSVTGLNQPQHF
clone size: many
D gene: TRBD1
J gene: TRBJ1-5
V gene: TRBV6-1

CDR3 DNA: TGTGCCAGCAGTCCTCAACAGGTTTCCTACGAGCAGTACTTC
CDR3 protein: CASSPQQVSYEQYF
clone size: many
D gene: NA
J gene: TRBJ2-7
V gene: TRBV6-1

CDR3 DNA: TGCGCCAGCAGCCCCTGGGAGGGAAGGGCCGGGGAGCTGTTTTTT
CDR3 protein: CASSPWEGRAGELFF
clone size: many
D gene: TRBD2
J gene: TRBJ2-2
V gene: TRBV4-1

CDR3 DNA: TGCAGTGCTAGAGGACTAGACCGCGAGCAGTACTTC
CDR3 protein: CSARGLDREQYF
clone size: many
D gene: NA
J gene: TRBJ2-7
V gene: TRBV20-1

CDR3 DNA: TGCAGCGTTGAATTCTTGTCCGGGACTCAAAGCTCCTACGAGCAGTACTTC
CDR3 protein: CSVEFLSGTQSSYEQYF
clone size: many
D gene: NA
J gene: TRBJ2-7
V gene: TRBV29-1

CDR3 DNA: TGTGCCGGCAGTTTGGGCACGAGCACAGATACGCAGTATTTT
CDR3 protein: CAGSLGTSTDTQYF
clone size: few
D gene: NA
J gene: TRBJ2-3
V gene: TRBV27

CDR3 DNA: TGTGCCAGCAGCGTAGAACTAGCGGGACCCTACGAGCAGTACTTC
CDR3 protein: CASSVELAGPYEQYF
clone size: many
D gene: TRBD2
J gene: TRBJ2-7
V gene: TRBV9

CDR3 DNA: TGCGCCAGCAGCTTGGCTAGCGGGGCGACCAATGAGCAGTTCTTC
CDR3 protein: CASSLASGATNEQFF
clone size: few
D gene: TRBD2
J gene: TRBJ2-1
V gene: TRBV5-1

CDR3 DNA: TGTGCCAGCTCACCAAAAGGGACTAGCCGAAATGAGCAGTTCTTC
CDR3 protein: CASSPKGTSRNEQFF
clone size: many
D gene: TRBD2
J gene: TRBJ2-1
V gene: TRBV18

CDR3 DNA: TGTGCCAGCAGTCCCGGACAGATCCAAACCCAGACCTCTGGAAACACCATATATTTT
CDR3 protein: CASSPGQIQTQTSGNTIYF
clone size: NA
D gene: NA
J gene: TRBJ1-3
V gene: TRBV7-9

CDR3 DNA: TGTGCCAGCAGCCGGGACTACTTC
CDR3 protein: CASSRDYF
clone size: many
D gene: NA
J gene: TRBJ2-5
V gene: TRBV5-8

CDR3 DNA: TGTGCCAGCAGCCAGTCCCCGGGATTCTACAATGAGCAGTTCTTC
CDR3 protein: CASSQSPGFYNEQFF
clone size: many
D gene: NA
J gene: TRBJ2-1
V gene: TRBV14

CDR3 DNA: TGTGCCAGACATGAGACTAGCGGCTCCTACGAGCAGTACTTC
CDR3 protein: CARHETSGSYEQYF
clone size: many
D gene: TRBD2
J gene: TRBJ2-7
V gene: TRBV11-2

CDR3 DNA: TGTGCCAGCATCGAGCGGTCCGAGGAAAAACTGTTTTTT
CDR3 protein: CASIERSEEKLFF
clone size: many
D gene: NA
J gene: TRBJ1-4
V gene: TRBV12-3/TRBV12-4

CDR3 DNA: TGTGCCAGCAGTTCTCCTAGCGCCACAGATACGCAGTATTTT
CDR3 protein: CASSSPSATDTQYF
clone size: few
D gene: NA
J gene: TRBJ2-3
V gene: TRBV12-3/TRBV12-4

CDR3 DNA: TGCGCCAGCAGCTTGGGGAGAGACCCTGGCTACACCTTC
CDR3 protein: CASSLGRDPGYTF
clone size: few
D gene: NA
J gene: TRBJ1-2
V gene: TRBV5-1

CDR3 DNA: TGTGCCAGCAGTTGGGGAGGGGAGACCCAGTACTTC
CDR3 protein: CASSWGGETQYF
clone size: many
D gene: TRBD2
J gene: TRBJ2-5
V gene: TRBV28

CDR3 DNA: TGTGCCAGCAGTTTATGGCCTAGGGCCGGCGGCACAGATACGCAGTATTTT
CDR3 protein: CASSLWPRAGGTDTQYF
clone size: many
D gene: NA
J gene: TRBJ2-3
V gene: TRBV28

CDR3 DNA: TGCAGCGTTGAAGGGGGGCAGCACAATGAGCAGTTCTTC
CDR3 protein: CSVEGGQHNEQFF
clone size: many
D gene: NA
J gene: TRBJ2-1
V gene: TRBV29-1

CDR3 DNA: TGTGCCAGTGCTTCGGGGCCATACACCGGGGAGCTGTTTTTT
CDR3 protein: CASASGPYTGELFF
clone size: few
D gene: NA
J gene: TRBJ2-2
V gene: TRBV19

CDR3 DNA: TGCGCCAGCAGCTTGGGGGCACAGGGAGGAAATGGCTACACCTTC
CDR3 protein: CASSLGAQGGNGYTF
clone size: many
D gene: NA
J gene: TRBJ1-2
V gene: TRBV5-1

CDR3 DNA: TGTGCCATCAAAAATAGCGGGGGGCAAGATGAAAAACTGTTTTTT
CDR3 protein: CAIKNSGGQDEKLFF
clone size: few
D gene: NA
J gene: TRBJ1-4
V gene: TRBV10-3

CDR3 DNA: TGTGCCAGCTCACCACTCATTAAGCGGGAGGGGCTTAAAGCTGAGCAGTTCTTC
CDR3 protein: CASSPLIKREGLKAEQFF
clone size: NA
D gene: TRBD2
J gene: TRBJ2-1
V gene: TRBV18

CDR3 DNA: TGTGCCTGGGAGACAGGGGTTGGAACAGATACGCAGTATTTT
CDR3 protein: CAWETGVGTDTQYF
clone size: few
D gene: TRBD1
J gene: TRBJ2-3
V gene: TRBV30

CDR3 DNA: TGTGCCAGCAGCCCACACTGGGCGAGGTCCACAGATACGCAGTATTTT
CDR3 protein: CASSPHWARSTDTQYF
clone size: many
D gene: NA
J gene: TRBJ2-3
V gene: TRBV7-8

CDR3 DNA: TGTGCCAGCAGCATTGGACTAGGGGAGAATGAGCAGTTCTTC
CDR3 protein: CASSIGLGENEQFF
clone size: many
D gene: TRBD2
J gene: TRBJ2-1
V gene: TRBV5-5

CDR3 DNA: TGTGCCAGCAGTTTATCGGGTCTCCTGAGCTCCTACGAGCAGTACTTC
CDR3 protein: CASSLSGLLSSYEQYF
clone size: many
D gene: NA
J gene: TRBJ2-7
V gene: TRBV12-3/TRBV12-4

CDR3 DNA: TGTGCCAGTAGTAATACGGGGGTGCCGGGCTATGGCTACACCTTC
CDR3 protein: CASSNTGVPGYGYTF
clone size: many
D gene: NA
J gene: TRBJ1-2
V gene: TRBV19

CDR3 DNA: TGTGCCAGCAGTTCGACAGGGGGCAGGTCACCCCTCCACTTT
CDR3 protein: CASSSTGGRSPLHF
clone size: many
D gene: TRBD1
J gene: TRBJ1-6
V gene: TRBV12-3/TRBV12-4

CDR3 DNA: TGTGCCACCAGCAGAGATCGGTGGACCTATGGCTACACCTTC
CDR3 protein: CATSRDRWTYGYTF
clone size: many
D gene: NA
J gene: TRBJ1-2
V gene: TRBV15

CDR3 DNA: TGTGCCAGCAGTCTAGTTGTGTCGGGGACCGGCACTGAAGCTTTCTTT
CDR3 protein: CASSLVVSGTGTEAFF
clone size: many
D gene: NA
J gene: TRBJ1-1
V gene: TRBV27

CDR3 DNA: TGTGCCTGGAGTGCTTACAGGGGGCAGTTCACTGAAGCTTTCTTT
CDR3 protein: CAWSAYRGQFTEAFF
clone size: NA
D gene: TRBD1
J gene: TRBJ1-1
V gene: TRBV30

CDR3 DNA: TGTGCCATCAAATTAGCGGATGAGCAGTTCTTC
CDR3 protein: CAIKLADEQFF
clone size: NA
D gene: NA
J gene: TRBJ2-1
V gene: TRBV10-3

CDR3 DNA: TGTGCCAGCACGAGGGCCCTTGTCACTGAAGCTTTCTTT
CDR3 protein: CASTRALVTEAFF
clone size: NA
D gene: NA
J gene: TRBJ1-1
V gene: TRBV5-6

CDR3 DNA: TGTGCCAGCGTATTACAGGGACAGCCCCAGCATTTT
CDR3 protein: CASVLQGQPQHF
clone size: many
D gene: NA
J gene: TRBJ1-5
V gene: TRBV28

CDR3 DNA: TGTGCCACCAGTGATGACATAGCGGGAGAGAGTCCCGGGGAGCTGTTTTTT
CDR3 protein: CATSDDIAGESPGELFF
clone size: many
D gene: TRBD2
J gene: TRBJ2-2
V gene: TRBV24-1

CDR3 DNA: TGTGCCAGCAGTGCCGCACAGGGTTTCCACGAGCAGTACTTC
CDR3 protein: CASSAAQGFHEQYF
clone size: NA
D gene: NA
J gene: TRBJ2-7
V gene: TRBV9

CDR3 DNA: TGTGCCAGCAGCGTAGCTCACGCTGGGTATGGAAACACCATATATTTT
CDR3 protein: CASSVAHAGYGNTIYF
clone size: NA
D gene: NA
J gene: TRBJ1-3
V gene: TRBV9

CDR3 DNA: TGTGCCAGCAGTGTTAACGAGCAGTACTTC
CDR3 protein: CASSVNEQYF
clone size: NA
D gene: NA
J gene: TRBJ2-7
V gene: TRBV2

CDR3 DNA: TGTGCCTCAGGAGGAGGGATCGGAAACACCATATATTTT
CDR3 protein: CASGGGIGNTIYF
clone size: NA
D gene: NA
J gene: TRBJ1-3
V gene: TRBV30

CDR3 DNA: TGTGCCACCTTCCGAGGGGGCTACACCTTC
CDR3 protein: CATFRGGYTF
clone size: few
D gene: NA
J gene: TRBJ1-2
V gene: TRBV19

CDR3 DNA: TGTGCCATCAGTCCCGGGACAGCACAAGAGACCCAGTACTTC
CDR3 protein: CAISPGTAQETQYF
clone size: many
D gene: TRBD1
J gene: TRBJ2-5
V gene: TRBV10-3

CDR3 DNA: TGTGCCAGCAGCTTAGAAGGACCGGGACGCGAAGCTTTCTTT
CDR3 protein: CASSLEGPGREAFF
clone size: NA
D gene: NA
J gene: TRBJ1-1
V gene: TRBV7-9

CDR3 DNA: TGTGCCAGTAGTAAGGACCCCAATCAGCCCCAGCATTTT
CDR3 protein: CASSKDPNQPQHF
clone size: NA
D gene: NA
J gene: TRBJ1-5
V gene: TRBV19

CDR3 DNA: TGTGCCAGCAGCCCCCCGCCAACTAATGAAAAACTGTTTTTT
CDR3 protein: CASSPPPTNEKLFF
clone size: many
D gene: NA
J gene: TRBJ1-4
V gene: TRBV7-9

CDR3 DNA: TGTGCCAGCAAGATTTGGTCCTCCTACGAGCAGTACTTC
CDR3 protein: CASKIWSSYEQYF
clone size: few
D gene: NA
J gene: TRBJ2-7
V gene: TRBV5-6

CDR3 DNA: TGTGCCAGCAGCCAAGTTAGCGGGGCGTACAATGAGCAGTTCTTC
CDR3 protein: CASSQVSGAYNEQFF
clone size: NA
D gene: TRBD2
J gene: TRBJ2-1
V gene: TRBV14

CDR3 DNA: TGTGCCTCCTCCCCCCTGGGACAGGTGAACACTGAAGCTTTCTTT
CDR3 protein: CASSPLGQVNTEAFF
clone size: many
D gene: TRBD1
J gene: TRBJ1-1
V gene: TRBV6-1

CDR3 DNA: TGCGCCAGCAGCTTGACTGGGGGAGCAGCGGGGATCTACGAGCAGTACTTC
CDR3 protein: CASSLTGGAAGIYEQYF
clone size: many
D gene: TRBD2
J gene: TRBJ2-7
V gene: TRBV5-1

CDR3 DNA: TGTGCCAGCAGCGCTTCCGCAACTAATGAAAAACTGTTTTTT
CDR3 protein: CASSASATNEKLFF
clone size: few
D gene: NA
J gene: TRBJ1-4
V gene: TRBV9

CDR3 DNA: TGTGCCAGCAGTTTGGGGTCTAGCGGGAGGGCCCTCGAGCAGTACTTC
CDR3 protein: CASSLGSSGRALEQYF
clone size: many
D gene: TRBD2
J gene: TRBJ2-7
V gene: TRBV28

CDR3 DNA: TGTGCCAGCAGAGGGACAGAGAGCAATCAGCCCCAGCATTTT
CDR3 protein: CASRGTESNQPQHF
clone size: many
D gene: TRBD1
J gene: TRBJ1-5
V gene: TRBV2

CDR3 DNA: TGTGCCAGCAGTGAATGGGTAGTAAATGAGCAGTTCTTC
CDR3 protein: CASSEWVVNEQFF
clone size: NA
D gene: NA
J gene: TRBJ2-1
V gene: TRBV25-1

CDR3 DNA: TGTGCCAGCAGTGAATCCCGAACTAGCGGGAGGGTCATTCAGTACTTC
CDR3 protein: CASSESRTSGRVIQYF
clone size: many
D gene: TRBD2
J gene: TRBJ2-4
V gene: TRBV2